These T cell receptor beta chains were read from a single sample in a study of identical twins. MiXCR, applied by TCRdb to the 5' RACE reads, yields one record per CDR3 protein. The sample holds about 530,000 distinct CDR3 sequences, 20% to 25% seen once. This same sample was also taken into another study, of yellow fever vaccine responses in identical twins.

Sequenced material: CD4+ T cells sorted from blood. The receptors stem from a woman under 30 in good health. Both conserved end residues are part of each CDR3. A D gene is named only where the DNA matches it firmly. Expanded clones get a size class; other rows say once, few or many, or leave the size out.

TRBJ1-1 | 13 | TRBV24-1 | . | few | TGTGCCACCAGTGAACCCGGACGGGATGAAGCTTTCTTT | CATSEPGRDEAFF
TRBJ1-1 | 13 | TRBV7-9 | . | . | TGTGCCAGCAGCTTTAAGGGGAACACTGAAGCTTTCTTT | CASSFKGNTEAFF
TRBJ1-1 | 13 | TRBV6-1 | . | . | TGTGCCAGCATCGACAGATCGAACACTGAAGCTTTCTTT | CASIDRSNTEAFF
TRBJ2-1 | 18 | TRBV10-3 | TRBD2 | . | TGTGCCATCAGTGCCCAACTAGCGGGGGGGCCCCGATACAATGAGCAGTTCTTC | CAISAQLAGGPRYNEQFF
TRBJ1-3 | 15 | TRBV15 | . | few | TGTGCCACCAGCAGAGATAGAGGGAACGGAAACACCATATATTTT | CATSRDRGNGNTIYF
TRBJ1-5 | 16 | TRBV18 | . | . | TGTGCCAGCTCACCAGGGTCGGCGCGGGGCAATCAGCCCCAGCATTTT | CASSPGSARGNQPQHF
TRBJ2-3 | 11 | TRBV4-1 | . | many | TGCGCCAGCGGGACTTCGGATACGCAGTATTTT | CASGTSDTQYF
TRBJ2-3 | 15 | TRBV11-2 | . | . | TGTGCCAGCAGCCCTGGGCTCGATCGGGCAGATACGCAGTATTTT | CASSPGLDRADTQYF
TRBJ1-4 | 15 | TRBV5-8 | . | . | TGTGCCAGCAGCTTGGACAGGAACCGTAATGAAAAACTGTTTTTT | CASSLDRNRNEKLFF
TRBJ2-1 | 18 | TRBV5-1 | TRBD2 | few | TGCGCCAGCAGCTTGGTGGCGGGACTAGCGGGAAAGGGTAATGAGCAGTTCTTC | CASSLVAGLAGKGNEQFF
TRBJ2-3 | 14 | TRBV18 | . | . | TGTGCCAGCTCACTTACCTCTACCACAGATACGCAGTATTTT | CASSLTSTTDTQYF
TRBJ2-3 | 15 | TRBV12-3/TRBV12-4 | . | . | TGTGCCAGCAGTTTAGCTAACAGGGTAACAGATACGCAGTATTTT | CASSLANRVTDTQYF
TRBJ2-7 | 16 | TRBV3-1 | . | few | TGTGCCAGCAGCCAAACTTTCTGGGAGGCCTCCTACGAGCAGTACTTC | CASSQTFWEASYEQYF
TRBJ2-1 | 15 | TRBV12-3/TRBV12-4 | TRBD2 | few | TGTGCCAGCAGTACACTAGCGGGAGGTGTGGAGGAGCAGTTCTTC | CASSTLAGGVEEQFF
TRBJ2-2 | 16 | TRBV11-2 | . | . | TGTGCCAGCAGGGGAGAACAGGTATCGCGGACCGGGGAGCTGTTTTTT | CASRGEQVSRTGELFF
TRBJ2-2 | 15 | TRBV6-1 | . | . | TGTGCCAGCACCGGGCGGGCATCGAACACCGGGGAGCTGTTTTTT | CASTGRASNTGELFF
TRBJ1-2 | 11 | TRBV6-2/TRBV6-3 | . | . | TGTGCCAGCAGTCCCGAGAGGGGCTACACCTTC | CASSPERGYTF
TRBJ2-1 | 17 | TRBV12-3/TRBV12-4 | TRBD2 | . | TGTGCCAGCAGTTCGAGACCTCTAGCGGGGGGGCGCGTTGAGCAGTTCTTC | CASSSRPLAGGRVEQFF
TRBJ2-3 | 13 | TRBV12-3/TRBV12-4 | . | . | TGTGCCAGCAGTTTAACGGCGAGGGCCAAGCAGTATTTT | CASSLTARAKQYF
TRBJ2-2 | 14 | TRBV10-3 | TRBD2 | . | TGTGCCGCCACTAGCGGGCGAGCTACCGGGGAGCTGTTTTTT | CAATSGRATGELFF
TRBJ2-2 | 15 | TRBV2 | TRBD1 | . | TGTGCCAGCAGTGTAGGGACAGGGAACACCGGGGAGCTGTTTTTT | CASSVGTGNTGELFF
TRBJ2-3 | 12 | TRBV20-1 | TRBD2 | few | TGCAGTGCTAGAAACCTAGCGGGTACGCAGTATTTT | CSARNLAGTQYF
TRBJ2-3 | 16 | TRBV5-1 | TRBD1 | few | TGCGCCAGCAGCTTGGTAACAGGGGTCATCCCTAATACGCAGTATTTT | CASSLVTGVIPNTQYF
TRBJ1-2 | 12 | TRBV6-5 | . | . | TGTGCCAGCTCTCAGGGGAGTAGTGGCTACACCTTC | CASSQGSSGYTF
TRBJ2-1 | 14 | TRBV15 | . | few | TGTGCCACCAGCGGATTAGGTACCTACAATGAGCAGTTCTTC | CATSGLGTYNEQFF
TRBJ2-1 | 13 | TRBV6-1 | . | . | TGTGCCAGCAGTGAAGGGGACTACAATGAGCAGTTCTTC | CASSEGDYNEQFF
TRBJ2-5 | 12 | TRBV11-2 | . | . | TGTGCCAGCAGCCCCCTTGTGGAGACCCAGTACTTC | CASSPLVETQYF
TRBJ2-3 | 16 | TRBV20-1 | . | . | TGCAGTGCTTTAGACGGGGTAGCGGATCCCACAGATACGCAGTATTTT | CSALDGVADPTDTQYF
TRBJ2-1 | 15 | TRBV5-1 | TRBD1 | . | TGCGCCAGCAGCGGAGGACAGGTTGGAGACAATGAGCAGTTCTTC | CASSGGQVGDNEQFF
TRBJ1-2 | 14 | TRBV2 | . | few | TGTGCCAGCAGAATACAGGGAACTAACTATGGCTACACCTTC | CASRIQGTNYGYTF
TRBJ1-2 | 15 | TRBV4-1 | . | . | TGCGCCAGCAGCCAAGATGTCAGGGGCAACTATGGCTACACCTTC | CASSQDVRGNYGYTF
TRBJ2-7 | 14 | TRBV4-2 | . | . | TGTGCCAGCAGCCAAGATCTCGTGTTCAACGAGCAGTACTTC | CASSQDLVFNEQYF
TRBJ2-1 | 13 | TRBV12-3/TRBV12-4 | . | . | TGTGCCAGCAGTTCCGGGGGGCCTAATGAGCAGTTCTTC | CASSSGGPNEQFF
TRBJ1-1 | 13 | TRBV6-6 | . | . | TGTGCCAGCAGGTCCGGGTTGGCGGGGGAAGCTTTCTTT | CASRSGLAGEAFF
TRBJ1-2 | 15 | TRBV7-6 | . | few | TGTGCCAGCAGCTTAGCGCCTAGTACTAACTATGGCTACACCTTC | CASSLAPSTNYGYTF
TRBJ2-3 | 14 | TRBV6-2/TRBV6-3 | . | few | TGTGCCAGCAGTTTCCGGGACACCACAGATACGCAGTATTTT | CASSFRDTTDTQYF
TRBJ2-2 | 15 | TRBV11-2 | TRBD2 | . | TGTGCCAGCAGCGAAGGACTAGCGAAAACCGGGGAGCTGTTTTTT | CASSEGLAKTGELFF
TRBJ2-1 | 16 | TRBV12-3/TRBV12-4 | TRBD2 | . | TGTGCCAGCAGCTCCCGGACTAGCCCCGAGGGGGGTGAGCAGTTCTTC | CASSSRTSPEGGEQFF
TRBJ2-7 | 15 | TRBV24-1 | TRBD2 | few | TGTGCCACCAGTGACTTGAAAAGCGGGGTATACGAGCAGTACTTC | CATSDLKSGVYEQYF
TRBJ2-2 | 14 | TRBV12-3/TRBV12-4 | TRBD2 | . | TGTGCCAGCAGTACCGGGACTAGGAGCGGGGAGCTGTTTTTT | CASSTGTRSGELFF
TRBJ2-3 | 17 | TRBV10-2 | TRBD2 | few | TGCGCCAGCCTACGCGATAGCGGGGGGGCCCGCACAGATACGCAGTATTTT | CASLRDSGGARTDTQYF
TRBJ1-5 | 12 | TRBV19 | . | . | TGTGCCAGTAGGCAGGGCGATCAGCCCCAGCATTTT | CASRQGDQPQHF
TRBJ2-7 | 11 | TRBV20-1 | . | . | TGCAGTGCACCTTTAGTATACGAGCAGTACTTC | CSAPLVYEQYF
TRBJ2-2 | 15 | TRBV28 | TRBD2 | . | TGTGCCAGCACGGCGGGGGGCGTTTACACCGGGGAGCTGTTTTTT | CASTAGGVYTGELFF
TRBJ1-2 | 14 | TRBV20-1 | . | few | TGCAGTGCTAGTGATGGCTACCCAAGCTATGGCTACACCTTC | CSASDGYPSYGYTF
TRBJ2-5 | 13 | TRBV20-1 | TRBD1 | . | TGCAGTGCTAGAGGGGGCAGGGGGGAGACCCAGTACTTC | CSARGGRGETQYF
TRBJ2-1 | 18 | TRBV12-3/TRBV12-4 | TRBD2 | . | TGTACCCGCTTCCCCGGACTAGCGGGGGGCAACTCCTACAATGAGCAGTTCTTC | CTRFPGLAGGNSYNEQFF
TRBJ2-1 | 15 | TRBV7-9 | . | . | TGTGCCAGCAGCTTAGTTCCAAAACCATACAATGAGCAGTTCTTC | CASSLVPKPYNEQFF
TRBJ2-2 | 15 | TRBV19 | . | . | TGTGCCAGTCAGGGGACCTGGGTGTTCACCGGGGAGCTGTTTTTT | CASQGTWVFTGELFF
TRBJ1-1 | 12 | TRBV12-3/TRBV12-4 | TRBD1 | few | TGTGCCAGCAGGGGACAGGGAGGGGGAGCTTTCTTT | CASRGQGGGAFF
TRBJ2-1 | 16 | TRBV20-1 | TRBD2 | few | TGCAGTGCGGATACTAGCGGGGGAAGCTCCTACAATGAGCAGTTCTTC | CSADTSGGSSYNEQFF
TRBJ2-2 | 12 | TRBV10-3 | . | many | TGTGCCATCAGTCCAGGCACCGGGGAGCTGTTTTTT | CAISPGTGELFF
TRBJ2-1 | 13 | TRBV12-5 | . | . | TGTGCTAGTGGTTTAAGGCGTGGCGGTGAGCAGTTCTTC | CASGLRRGGEQFF
TRBJ2-7 | 15 | TRBV12-3/TRBV12-4 | TRBD2 | . | TGTGCCAGCATACGGGGACTAGCGGGTTACTACGAGCAGTACTTC | CASIRGLAGYYEQYF
TRBJ1-2 | 17 | TRBV20-1 | . | few | TGCAGTGCTAGGAAGGGGTTAAGTTCGCCAGCTAACTATGGCTACACCTTC | CSARKGLSSPANYGYTF
TRBJ2-2 | 13 | TRBV7-2 | . | . | TGTGCCAGCAGCTTCCTTTCTACCGGGGAGCTGTTTTTT | CASSFLSTGELFF
TRBJ2-4 | 13 | TRBV7-8 | . | once | TGTGCCAGCAGCTTAGCCATCGGAAACATTCAGTACTTC | CASSLAIGNIQYF
TRBJ1-2 | 12 | TRBV20-1 | . | few | TGCAGTGCTAGATGGCAGGGTAAAGGCTACACCTTC | CSARWQGKGYTF